The 10 T cell receptor beta chains in this list originate from one sample, sequenced in a study of neurological immune-mediated disorders. TCRdb reprocessed the 5' RACE reads with MiXCR, giving one entry per CDR3 protein. The table records over 55,000 distinct CDR3 sequences, more than 9.5% of them present only once. Described time point: longitudinal time-point 2. The sample taken for sequencing was PBMCs. The receptors were gathered from a man aged 25-45 years in good health.

This clonotype has ten or more counts. V usage is TRBV20-1 and J usage is TRBJ1-4; 12 bases are shared with TRBD1. V lost 5 bases to trimming and J lost 3 bases; unmatched junction nucleotides: 7. Germline CDR1 DFQATT, CDR2 SNEGSKA (reference sequence). The CDR3 is 16 amino acids. This chain's CDR3 is CSAPGTGGESNEKLFF. The CDR3 DNA sequence: TGCAGTGCTCCCGGGACAGGGGGCGAATCTAATGAAAAACTGTTTTTT.

This clonotype was recorded at least ten times. The J gene is TRBJ2-3, the V gene TRBV6-5; D ambiguous. The CDR3 runs to 14 residues. Trimming stripped 1 base from V and 4 bases from J, with 9 bases between. Germline CDR1 MNHEY, CDR2 SVGAGI. In nucleotides, the CDR3 is TGTGCCAGCAGTTACTTGGCGGTATCAGATACGCAGTATTTT. Translated, it gives CASSYLAVSDTQYF.

This clonotype occurred many times. V and J are TRBV29-1 and TRBJ2-3, with a tentative D call TRBD2 (5 bases). The CDR3 loop spans 13 amino acids. V gave up 4 bases and J gave up 0 bases, with 8 bases separating them. Germline V CDR1 and CDR2: SQVTM, ANQGSEA. DNA for the CDR3: TGCAGCGTTGTAGGCGGGAGCACAGATACGCAGTATTTT. Translating gives CSVVGGSTDTQYF.

This clonotype has ten or more counts. The gene calls are TRBV7-2 and TRBJ1-5, with 7 bases that match TRBD1. The CDR3 spans 15 residues. The V and J ends lost 5 bases and 0 bases, in that order; junction bases with no gene match: 4. Looked up from germline, CDR1 is SGHTA and CDR2 is FQGNSA. The CDR3 nucleotides read TGTGCCAGCAGCCGGGACAGTGGTAGCAATCAGCCCCAGCATTTT. Translating it yields CASSRDSGSNQPQHF.

In its sample, this clonotype was seen many times. V is TRBV3-1 and J is TRBJ1-1; weak D call: TRBD1 (6 bases). The CDR3 contains 20 residues. The germline V gene encodes CDR1 LGHDT and CDR2 YNNKEL (reference sequence). Trimming pared 0 bases from V and 1 base from J, leaving 24 bases between. The CDR3 reads CASSQDIMVPGARGNTEAFF. The CDR3 region has the DNA TGTGCCAGCAGCCAAGACATAATGGTACCAGGGGCGCGAGGGAACACTGAAGCTTTCTTT.

The sample holds many counts of this clonotype. Here the CDR3 DNA reads TGTGCCAGCAGCCCGGGACAGGTGGGCACCGGGGAGCTGTTTTTT. It encodes CASSPGQVGTGELFF. This chain connects TRBV12-3 or TRBV12-4 to TRBJ2-2, with 8 bases lining up with TRBD1. Trimming cost V 6 bases and J 4 bases; bases outside gene matches: 7. The CDR3 consists of 15 residues.

V is TRBV5-1 and J is TRBJ2-3; 7 nucleotides agree with TRBD1. V trimming: 6 bases; J trimming: 4 bases; junction bases outside the gene matches: 8. The CDR3 is 14 amino acids. Germline-derived CDR1 and CDR2 are SGHRS and YFSETQ. This CDR3 is CASTPQTGPDTQYF. The CDR3 bases are TGCGCCAGCACACCCCAGACAGGGCCAGATACGCAGTATTTT.

This clonotype was counted at least ten times. The chain links TRBV10-1 to TRBJ2-1, with 9 nucleotides matching TRBD2. V dropped 5 bases and J dropped 7; count of bases not matched to a gene: 18. Looked up from germline, CDR1 is WNHNN and CDR2 is SYGVQD (reference sequence). CDR3 size: 18 residues. The chain's CDR3 is CASSPGTKAGGPSNEQFF. CDR3 DNA: TGCGCCAGCAGTCCTGGAACCAAAGCGGGAGGACCTTCTAATGAGCAGTTCTTC.

This clonotype was seen at least ten times. The rearrangement joins TRBV5-1 to TRBJ2-7; D possibly corresponds to TRBD2 (5 bases). From germline, CDR1 is SGHRS and CDR2 YFSETQ. The CDR3 has 16 residues. V lost 4 bases and J 0 bases, leaving 17 bases between the germline ends. CDR3: CASSPRTGLSSYEQYF. The DNA of the CDR3 is TGCGCCAGCAGCCCCCGGACTGGGCTAAGCTCCTACGAGCAGTACTTC.

This clonotype showed up many times. The rearrangement uses TRBV5-1 and TRBJ2-1; 10 bases fit TRBD2. Germline CDR1 is SGHRS and CDR2 is YFSETQ. J was trimmed by 4 bases and V by 2 bases; bases with no gene match: 3. The CDR3 sequence is 15 residues long. The CDR3 region has the DNA TGCGCCAGCAGCTTCCGGACTAGCGGTTACAATGAGCAGTTCTTC. Its protein product is CASSFRTSGYNEQFF.